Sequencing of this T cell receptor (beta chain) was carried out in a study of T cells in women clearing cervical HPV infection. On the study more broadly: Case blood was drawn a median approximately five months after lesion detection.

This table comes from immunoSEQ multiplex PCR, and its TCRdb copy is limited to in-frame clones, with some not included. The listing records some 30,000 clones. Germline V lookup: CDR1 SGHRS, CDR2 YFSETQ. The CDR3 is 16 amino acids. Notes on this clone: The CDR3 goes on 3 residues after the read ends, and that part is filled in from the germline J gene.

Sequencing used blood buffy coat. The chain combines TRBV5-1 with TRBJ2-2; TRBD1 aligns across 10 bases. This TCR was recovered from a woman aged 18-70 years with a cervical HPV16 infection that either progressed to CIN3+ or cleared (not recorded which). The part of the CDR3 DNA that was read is TGCGCCAGCAGCTTGGAAGGGACAGGGGAGTGGGAAAAG. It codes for CASSLEGTGEWEK. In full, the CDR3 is CASSLEGTGEWEKLFF.